The table lists the clone carrying this TCR beta chain with many counts. The antigen is not known. The sample is drawn from a study of neurological immune-mediated disorders. Germline lookup yields CDR1 LGHDT and CDR2 YNNKEL (reference sequence). This CDR3 contains 14 residues. Trimming left V 3 bases short and J 6 bases short, with 14 bases between. PBMCs numbering 2 million and stored at -80 C yielded the unsorted libraries. Study observations and caveats: Across subjects, expanded clones had no CDR3 amino acid sequences in common, pointing to private repertoires in all groups.

Over 160 million TCR-beta sequences from 15-18 subjects came out of each sequencing run. From the 5' RACE reads, TCRdb called clonotypes with MiXCR, one entry per CDR3 protein. The sample lists about 43,000 distinct CDR3 sequences, roughly 13% occurring once. The rearrangement joins TRBV3-1 to TRBJ1-1; D is possibly TRBD1 (5 bases). Sequences were obtained from PBMCs. This receptor was taken from a female donor in good health. CDR3 DNA sequence: TGTGCCAGCAGCCACCGGACATCCTGGGCTGAAGCTTTCTTT. Residues: CASSHRTSWAEAFF.